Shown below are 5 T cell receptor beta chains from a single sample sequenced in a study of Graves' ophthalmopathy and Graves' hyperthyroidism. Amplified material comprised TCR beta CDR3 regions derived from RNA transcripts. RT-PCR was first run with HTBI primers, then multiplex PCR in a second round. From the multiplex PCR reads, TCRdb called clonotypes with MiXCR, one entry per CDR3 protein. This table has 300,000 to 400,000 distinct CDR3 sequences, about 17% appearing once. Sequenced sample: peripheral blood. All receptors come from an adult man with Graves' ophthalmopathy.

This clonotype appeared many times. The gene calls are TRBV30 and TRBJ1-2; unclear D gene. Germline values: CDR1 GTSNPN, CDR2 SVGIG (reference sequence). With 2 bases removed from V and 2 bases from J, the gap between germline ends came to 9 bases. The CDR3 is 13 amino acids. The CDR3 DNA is TGTGCCTGGAGTCCCGATGAAAACTATGGCTACACCTTC. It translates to CAWSPDENYGYTF.

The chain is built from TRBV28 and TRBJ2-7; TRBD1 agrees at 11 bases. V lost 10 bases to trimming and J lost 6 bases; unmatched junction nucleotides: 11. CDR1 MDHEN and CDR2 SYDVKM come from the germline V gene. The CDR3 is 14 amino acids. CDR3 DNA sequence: TGTGCCACCTCGGACAGGGGGCCCCAAGGCGAGCAGTACTTC. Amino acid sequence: CATSDRGPQGEQYF.

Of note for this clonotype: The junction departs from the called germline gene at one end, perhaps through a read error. The chain's CDR3 is CSVAGGETRYF. DNA for the CDR3: TGCAGCGTTGCTGGTGGGGAGACCCGGTACTTC. The chain uses TRBV29-1 and TRBJ2-5; D may be TRBD2 (5 bases). CDR3 length equals 11 residues. Looked up from germline, CDR1 is SQVTM and CDR2 is ANQGSEA.

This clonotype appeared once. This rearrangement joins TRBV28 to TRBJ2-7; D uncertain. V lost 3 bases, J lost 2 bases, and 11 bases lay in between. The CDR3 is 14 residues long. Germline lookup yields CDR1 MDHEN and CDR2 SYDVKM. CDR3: CASSLSGSTYEQYF. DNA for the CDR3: TGTGCCAGCAGTTTGTCCGGGTCCACCTACGAGCAGTACTTC. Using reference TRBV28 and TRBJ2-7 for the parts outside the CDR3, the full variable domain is DVKVTQSSRYLVKRTGEKVFLECVQDMDHENMFWYRQDPGLGLRLIYFSYDVKMKEKGDIPEGYSVSREKKERFSLILESASTNQTSMYLCASSLSGSTYEQYFGPGTRLTVT.

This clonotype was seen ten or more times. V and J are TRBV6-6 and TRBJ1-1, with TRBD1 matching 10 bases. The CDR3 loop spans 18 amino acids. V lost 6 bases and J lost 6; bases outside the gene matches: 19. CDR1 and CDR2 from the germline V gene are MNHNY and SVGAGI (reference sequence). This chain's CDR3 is CASSLTGGLGGGLPEAFF. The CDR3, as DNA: TGTGCCAGCAGCCTGACAGGGGGCCTCGGAGGGGGCCTTCCTGAAGCTTTCTTT.